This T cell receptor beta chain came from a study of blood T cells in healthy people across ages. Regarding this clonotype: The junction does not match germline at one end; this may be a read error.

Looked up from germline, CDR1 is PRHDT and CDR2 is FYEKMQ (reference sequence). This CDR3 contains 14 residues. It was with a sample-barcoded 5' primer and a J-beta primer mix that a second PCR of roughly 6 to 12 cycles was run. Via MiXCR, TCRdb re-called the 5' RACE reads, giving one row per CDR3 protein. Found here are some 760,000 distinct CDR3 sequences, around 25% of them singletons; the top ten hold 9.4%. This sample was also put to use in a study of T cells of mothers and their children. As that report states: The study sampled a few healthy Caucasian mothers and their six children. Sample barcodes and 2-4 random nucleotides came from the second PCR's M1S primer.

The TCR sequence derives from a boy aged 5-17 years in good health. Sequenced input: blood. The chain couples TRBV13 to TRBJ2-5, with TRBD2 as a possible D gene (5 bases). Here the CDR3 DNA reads TGTGCCAGCAGCTTAGGCTTAAATGAGGGTATGAAGTTCTTC. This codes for CASSLGLNEGMKFF.